The rows below give T cell receptor beta chains drawn from one sample of a study of blood T cell repertoires in COVID-19. The method was immunoSEQ multiplex PCR; TCRdb's version includes in-frame clones alone and lacks a portion of them. The sample records 200,000 to 250,000 clones, 84% being singletons. The specimen was peripheral blood. The source of these receptors is a woman in her forties or fifties with active or convalescent COVID-19. Each CDR3 is given with its conserved first and last residue. Fields, in order: clone size, J gene, D gene, V gene, CDR3 protein, CDR3 DNA. The D gene is left open where the match is weak. Clone size, where shown, is once, few, many, or a class for clones that have expanded.

>NA|TRBJ2-7|TRBD1|TRBV9
CASSVGGGLSYEQYF
TGTGCCAGCAGCGTAGGAGGGGGCCTATCCTACGAGCAGTACTTC
>NA|TRBJ1-2|TRBD1|TRBV7-9
CASSLEGQTYGYTF
TGTGCCAGCAGCTTAGAGGGACAGACCTATGGCTACACCTTC
>NA|TRBJ2-7|TRBD2|TRBV29-1
CSVVSGGLQSEQYF
TGCAGCGTTGTTTCGGGGGGACTACAGAGCGAGCAGTACTTC
>NA|TRBJ2-2|TRBD1|TRBV9
CASSVVGTGGYTGELFF
TGTGCCAGCAGCGTAGTGGGGACAGGGGGTTACACCGGGGAGCTGTTTTTT
>NA|TRBJ1-5|NA|TRBV7-9
CASSLAGHNQPQHF
TGTGCCAGCAGCTTAGCGGGGCACAATCAGCCCCAGCATTTT
>NA|TRBJ1-3|NA|TRBV7-8
CASSPPSAGRGVGNTIYF
TGTGCCAGCAGCCCCCCAAGCGCGGGGAGAGGGGTTGGGAACACCATATATTTT
>once|TRBJ1-5|TRBD1|TRBV2
CASSEESRGLGNQPQHF
TGTGCCAGCAGTGAAGAATCTAGGGGGCTGGGCAATCAGCCCCAGCATTTT
>NA|TRBJ2-5|TRBD1|TRBV7-9
CASSLFPIGQGETQYF
TGTGCCAGCAGCTTATTCCCCATCGGACAGGGAGAGACCCAGTACTTC
>NA|TRBJ2-2|NA|TRBV24-1
CATSDAGKNTGELFF
TGTGCCACCAGTGACGCAGGGAAGAACACCGGGGAGCTGTTTTTT
>NA|TRBJ2-2|NA|TRBV7-3
CASSLNSRNTGELFF
TGTGCCAGCAGCTTAAATAGCCGGAACACCGGGGAGCTGTTTTTT
>NA|TRBJ2-5|NA|TRBV2
CASRWGDKETQYF
TGTGCCAGCAGGTGGGGAGACAAAGAGACCCAGTACTTC
>NA|TRBJ2-5|TRBD1|TRBV6-1
CASSEGTGLSRGETQYF
TGTGCCAGCAGTGAAGGGACAGGGCTTTCAAGGGGAGAGACCCAGTACTTC
>NA|TRBJ2-1|TRBD2|TRBV5-1
CASSRSGAYNEQFF
TGCGCCAGCAGCCGTAGCGGGGCCTACAATGAGCAGTTCTTC
>NA|TRBJ1-1|TRBD1|TRBV29-1
CSVEVGTAGTEAFF
TGCAGCGTTGAAGTTGGGACAGCTGGCACTGAAGCTTTCTTT
>NA|TRBJ2-7|TRBD1|TRBV6-5
CAAGRGRIYEQYF
TGTGCCGCCGGTAGGGGGCGCATTTACGAGCAGTACTTC
>NA|TRBJ1-1|NA|TRBV11-2
CASSSTDGMNTEAFF
TGTGCCAGCAGCTCCACAGACGGTATGAACACTGAAGCTTTCTTT
>NA|TRBJ2-7|TRBD2|TRBV28
CASSHLAVGSYEQYF
TGTGCCAGCAGTCACCTAGCGGTGGGCTCCTACGAGCAGTACTTC
>NA|TRBJ1-5|TRBD1|TRBV18
CASSPSTGQAQPQHF
TGTGCCAGCTCACCCTCGACAGGGCAAGCTCAGCCCCAGCATTTT
>NA|TRBJ1-4|TRBD1|TRBV30
CAWSVAGTGEGKLFF
TGTGCCTGGAGTGTAGCCGGGACAGGGGAGGGTAAACTGTTTTTT
>NA|TRBJ2-3|TRBD2|TRBV9
CASSAGGPDTQYF
TGTGCCAGCAGCGCGGGGGGGCCAGATACGCAGTATTTT
>NA|TRBJ1-3|NA|TRBV3-1/TRBV3-2
CASSYGLDSGNTIYF
TGTGCCAGCAGCTATGGCCTTGACTCTGGAAACACCATATATTTT
>NA|TRBJ1-5|NA|TRBV2
CAGSGGGNQPQHF
TGTGCCGGTTCGGGGGGCGGCAATCAGCCCCAGCATTTT
>NA|TRBJ2-6|TRBD1|TRBV5-1
CASGSRRGQGSGANVLTF
TGCGCCAGCGGATCCAGAAGAGGACAGGGATCTGGGGCCAACGTCCTGACTTTC
>once|TRBJ1-2|TRBD1|TRBV19
CASTPQVGGGYGYTF
TGTGCCAGTACCCCCCAAGTAGGGGGCGGCTATGGCTACACCTTC
>NA|TRBJ2-2|NA|TRBV15
CATSRAGHHNTGELFF
TGTGCCACCAGCAGAGCGGGACACCATAACACCGGGGAGCTGTTTTTT
>NA|TRBJ2-1|NA|TRBV5-1
CASSSGQSYNEQFF
TGCGCCAGCAGCTCTGGGCAGTCCTACAATGAGCAGTTCTTC
>NA|TRBJ1-1|TRBD1|TRBV18
CASSPGTGTEAFF
TGTGCCAGCTCACCTGGGACAGGCACTGAAGCTTTCTTT
>once|TRBJ2-5|NA|TRBV7-3
CASSLGAGYQETQYF
TGTGCCAGCAGCTTGGGCGCGGGTTACCAAGAGACCCAGTACTTC
>NA|TRBJ2-1|NA|TRBV4-1
CASSQALGGYNEQFF
TGCGCCAGCAGCCAAGCCCTAGGGGGTTACAATGAGCAGTTCTTC
>NA|TRBJ1-1|NA|TRBV11-2
CASSLWGVNTEAFF
TGTGCCAGCAGCTTATGGGGGGTTAACACTGAAGCTTTCTTT
>NA|TRBJ1-5|NA|TRBV24-1
CATSDSQSGLLNQPQHF
TGTGCCACCAGTGATTCCCAGTCAGGCCTACTCAATCAGCCCCAGCATTTT
>once|TRBJ1-1|NA|TRBV7-2
CASSQSWGPNTEAFF
TGTGCCAGCAGCCAAAGCTGGGGCCCGAACACTGAAGCTTTCTTT
>NA|TRBJ2-3|TRBD2|TRBV7-2
CASSPASGVTDTQYF
TGTGCCAGCAGCCCCGCGAGCGGGGTCACAGATACGCAGTATTTT